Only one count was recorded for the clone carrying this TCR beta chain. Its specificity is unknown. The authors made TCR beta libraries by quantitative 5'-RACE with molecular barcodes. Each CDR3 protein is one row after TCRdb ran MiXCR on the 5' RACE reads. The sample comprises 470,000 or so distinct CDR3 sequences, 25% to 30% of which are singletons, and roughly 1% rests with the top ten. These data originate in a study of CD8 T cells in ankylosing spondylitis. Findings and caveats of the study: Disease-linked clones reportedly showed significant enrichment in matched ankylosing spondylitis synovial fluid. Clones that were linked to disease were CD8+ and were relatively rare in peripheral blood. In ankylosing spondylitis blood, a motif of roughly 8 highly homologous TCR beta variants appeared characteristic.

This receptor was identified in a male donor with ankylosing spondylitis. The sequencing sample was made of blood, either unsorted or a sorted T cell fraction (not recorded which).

CDR3 sequence (DNA): TGCAGTGCTAGAGATCTGAGGCAGGGGCTCACAGCGAACACCGGGGAGCTGTTTTTT. It is translated as CSARDLRQGLTANTGELFF. This chain connects TRBV20-1 to TRBJ2-2; a weak D match, TRBD1 (6 bases). This CDR3 is 19 amino acids long. From germline, CDR1 is DFQATT and CDR2 SNEGSKA (reference sequence). V lost 0 bases, J lost 0 bases, and 20 bases lay in between.